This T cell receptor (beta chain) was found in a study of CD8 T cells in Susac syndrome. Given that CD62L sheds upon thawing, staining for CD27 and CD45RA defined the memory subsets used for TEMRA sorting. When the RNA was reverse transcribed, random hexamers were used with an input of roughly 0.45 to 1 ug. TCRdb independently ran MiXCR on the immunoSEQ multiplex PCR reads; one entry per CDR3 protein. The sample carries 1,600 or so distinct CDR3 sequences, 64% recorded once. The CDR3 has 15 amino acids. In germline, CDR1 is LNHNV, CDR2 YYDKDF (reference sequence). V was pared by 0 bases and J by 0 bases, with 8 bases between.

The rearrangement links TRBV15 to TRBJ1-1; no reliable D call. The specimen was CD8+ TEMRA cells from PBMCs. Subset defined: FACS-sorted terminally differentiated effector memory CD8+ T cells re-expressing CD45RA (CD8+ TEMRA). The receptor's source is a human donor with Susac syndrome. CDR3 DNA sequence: TGTGCCACCAGCAGAGACAGCATCCTGAACACTGAAGCTTTCTTT. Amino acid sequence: CATSRDSILNTEAFF.